This T cell receptor (beta chain) was identified in a study of T cells in Graves' hyperthyroidism and ophthalmopathy. Trimming removed 6 bases at V and 0 bases at J, with 11 bases between. CDR3 length: 14 amino acids. The germline V gene encodes CDR1 MDHEN and CDR2 SYDVKM. Hyperthyroidism in the patients, aged 18 to 65, was newly diagnosed and under 2 months in duration. Exclusion criteria comprised uncontrolled infection, other autoimmune disease, pregnancy or lactation. Diagnostic assessment was based on clinical symptoms, serum thyroxine and TRAb, thyroid ultrasound and orbital computed tomography. Using 10 ml of fresh peripheral blood, PBMCs were prepared. The CDR3 regions of TCR beta were amplified from RNA transcripts. The study used the HTBI primer set for a first-round RT-PCR of the TCR CDR3. TCRdb analysed the multiplex PCR reads with MiXCR anew, one entry per CDR3 protein. The profile shows some 270,000 distinct CDR3 sequences, roughly an eighth of them singletons.

This clonotype was seen many times. The clonotype was recovered from a woman between 35 and 50 years old with Graves' hyperthyroidism. The chain combines TRBV28 with TRBJ1-1; D is ambiguous. The sequencing sample was made of blood. CDR3 sequence reads: CASRGRRVNTEAFF. DNA of the CDR3: TGTGCCAGCAGGGGTCGACGGGTGAACACTGAAGCTTTCTTT.